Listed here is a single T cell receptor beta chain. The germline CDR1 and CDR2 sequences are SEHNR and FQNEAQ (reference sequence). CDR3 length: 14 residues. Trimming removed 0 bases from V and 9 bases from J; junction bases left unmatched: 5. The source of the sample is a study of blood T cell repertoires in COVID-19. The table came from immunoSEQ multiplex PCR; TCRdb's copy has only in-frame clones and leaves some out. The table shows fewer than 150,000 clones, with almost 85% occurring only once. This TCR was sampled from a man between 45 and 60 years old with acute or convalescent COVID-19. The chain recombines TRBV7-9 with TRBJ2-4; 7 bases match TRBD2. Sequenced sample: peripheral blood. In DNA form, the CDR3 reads TGTGCCAGCAGCTTAGCAGGATGGGAGGGCATTCAGTACTTC. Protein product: CASSLAGWEGIQYF.